This entry concerns a single TCR beta chain. This entry belongs to a study of shared clonotypes between healthy human individuals. Germline V gives CDR1 WSHSY, CDR2 SAAADI. The V gene end was trimmed by 4 bases and the J gene end by 4 bases; junction bases not matched to a gene: 7. This CDR3 has 17 residues. Generated by immunoSEQ multiplex PCR, the TCRdb table keeps only in-frame clones and is missing some. The sample consists of 330,000 or so clones, less than 85% of them appearing once. The sample was memory CD4+ T cells sorted from blood. Regarding subset: CD45RA-negative fraction. This sequence was found in a man aged 25 to 45 in good health. V and J are TRBV10-2 and TRBJ2-1; 13 bases map to TRBD2. The CDR3 DNA sequence: TGCGCCAGCAGTGGTACTAGCGGGAGGGCCAGTTACAATGAGCAGTTCTTC. Translating gives CASSGTSGRASYNEQFF.